The 21 T cell receptor beta chains below were found in one sample sequenced in a study of Ad26.COV2.S vaccination and SARS-CoV-2 variants. Produced via immunoSEQ multiplex PCR; TCRdb's table is partial and in-frame only. The profile shows just over 350,000 clones, about 91% of them singletons. The source material was peripheral blood, sampled after recovery from COVID-19. Every receptor here comes from a human donor who had recovered from COVID-19.

This clone was seen just once. The gene calls are TRBV19 and TRBJ1-2, with D possibly TRBD1 on 5 matching bases. The V gene's germline CDR1 is LNHDA and CDR2 SQIVND (reference sequence). V lost 6 bases to trimming and J lost 4 bases, with 18 bases between them. The CDR3 runs to 15 residues. The CDR3 DNA follows: TGTGCCAGTAGGTTAGACAGCAGCTTTGGCTATGGCTACACCTTC. It encodes CASRLDSSFGYGYTF.

This clone was observed a single time. The chain has TRBV9 and TRBJ2-4, with 12 bases lining up with TRBD2. The CDR3 totals 18 residues. V lost 0 bases and J lost 1; bases outside the gene matches: 5. Germline-derived CDR1 and CDR2 are SGDLS and YYNGEE. The CDR3 DNA reads as TGTGCCAGCAGCGTAGGGTCTAGCGGGGGGGTGGCCAAAAACATTCAGTACTTC. Protein: CASSVGSSGGVAKNIQYF.

This clone appeared once. The chain links TRBV27 to TRBJ1-6; D call uncertain. CDR1 is MNHEY and CDR2 is SMNVEV in the germline V gene (reference sequence). Trimming stripped 2 bases from V and 7 bases from J, with 9 bases between. This CDR3 is 14 amino acids long. CDR3 in DNA: TGTGCCAGCAGTTTACAACTGCGGAATTCACCCCTCCACTTT. It yields the protein CASSLQLRNSPLHF.

This clone was recorded once. The chain recombines TRBV7-8 with TRBJ1-2; 7 bases align to TRBD1. Per the germline V gene, CDR1 is SGHVS and CDR2 is FQNEAQ. With V trimmed by 0 bases and J by 0 bases, 13 bases remained unmatched. The CDR3 spans 19 residues. CDR3 DNA sequence: TGTGCCAGCAGCTTAGCGGTCGGGGGACAGACACTAACTAACTATGGCTACACCTTC. Translation gives CASSLAVGGQTLTNYGYTF.

The V gene is TRBV6-5, the J gene TRBJ2-1; D tentatively reads TRBD1 or TRBD2 (5 bases each). CDR1 and CDR2 (germline): MNHEY, SVGAGI. CDR3 length: 14 amino acids. V gave up 8 bases and J gave up 2 bases, with 13 bases separating them. CDR3 in amino acids: CASEGPTPYNEQFF. The CDR3 DNA sequence: TGTGCCAGCGAGGGACCTACGCCCTACAATGAGCAGTTCTTC.

V gene TRBV7-2 combines with J gene TRBJ1-2; D possibly corresponds to TRBD1 (5 bases). Looked up from germline, CDR1 is SGHTA and CDR2 is FQGNSA. V was clipped by 6 bases and J by 2 bases, with 13 bases between them. This CDR3 spans 14 amino acids. In nucleotides, the CDR3 is TGTGCCAGCAGGTCGGGACGGTTAAACTATGGCTACACCTTC. Translated: CASRSGRLNYGYTF. Full variable domain (missing parts from reference TRBV7-2 and TRBJ1-2): GAGVSQSPSNKVTEKGKDVELRCDPISGHTALYWYRQSLGQGLEFLIYFQGNSAPDKSGLPSDRFSAERTGGSVSTLTIQRTQQEDSAVYLCASRSGRLNYGYTFGSGTRLTVV.

The chain couples TRBV19 to TRBJ2-1, with 9 bases aligning to TRBD1. Trimming removed 1 base from V and 0 bases from J; junction bases left unmatched: 10. The germline CDR1 and CDR2 sequences are LNHDA and SQIVND (reference sequence). The CDR3 extends over 19 amino acids. The chain's CDR3 is CASSIGLYRGRVSYNEQFF. CDR3 nucleotides: TGTGCCAGTAGTATAGGGTTATACAGGGGGCGCGTCTCCTACAATGAGCAGTTCTTC.

V is TRBV18 and J is TRBJ1-2, with D possibly being TRBD1 (6 bases). The ends were cut back, 6 bases at V and 2 bases at J, with 22 bases in the middle. The CDR3 length is 17 residues. Germline assignment: CDR1 KGHSH and CDR2 LQKENI. CDR3 region: CASSRPALDSANYGYTF. The CDR3 nucleotides read TGTGCCAGCTCCCGACCCGCCTTGGACAGCGCCAACTATGGCTACACCTTC.

The genes are TRBV4-1 and TRBJ1-4; no clear D. This CDR3 region has 17 residues. Germline V gene lookup returns CDR1 MGHRA and CDR2 YSYEKL. V was shortened by 1 base and J by 2 bases, with 14 bases between the two germline ends. The CDR3 protein is CASSQVRRVGTNEKLFF. The CDR3, as DNA: TGCGCCAGCAGCCAAGTTAGGAGGGTGGGCACTAATGAAAAACTGTTTTTT.

In this sample, this clone turned up once. V and J are TRBV15 and TRBJ2-3; D is perhaps TRBD1 or TRBD2 (5 bases each). V was pared by 1 base and J by 2 bases, with 13 bases between. Germline V gene lookup returns CDR1 LNHNV and CDR2 YYDKDF (reference sequence). The CDR3 spans 16 residues. The CDR3 protein is CATSRGGDRNTDTQYF. The CDR3 bases are TGTGCCACCAGCAGAGGAGGGGACCGCAACACAGATACGCAGTATTTT.

The rearrangement uses TRBV7-9 and TRBJ2-7, with 7 bases lining up with TRBD1. Unmatched junction bases numbered 6, after V lost 6 bases and J lost 1 base. Looked up from germline, CDR1 is SEHNR and CDR2 is FQNEAQ (reference sequence). The CDR3 runs to 14 residues. The CDR3 is CASRDTTGSYEQYF. The CDR3 coding sequence is TGTGCCAGCAGGGATACGACAGGGTCCTACGAGCAGTACTTC.

This clone appeared a single time. Sequence at one end of the junction differs from germline and may be a read error. The rearrangement links TRBV5-5 to TRBJ1-2; 11 nucleotides line up with TRBD1. The CDR3 consists of 15 residues. Looked up from germline, CDR1 is SGHKS and CDR2 is YYEKEE (reference sequence). CDR3 protein: CASSLEGQGVYGCTF. The CDR3 DNA sequence: TGTGCCAGCAGCTTGGAGGGACAGGGGGTCTATGGCTGCACCTTC.

On this clone itself: At one boundary the junction diverges from the germline segment, which might be a read error. V and J are TRBV6-5 and TRBJ1-2, with 9 bases that match TRBD1. Germline V lookup: CDR1 MNHEY, CDR2 SVGAGI. The CDR3 loop spans 12 amino acids. The CDR3 DNA follows: TGTGCCAGCAGGGGACCGGGACAGGGAAACGCCTTC. It translates to CASRGPGQGNAF.

This chain's CDR3 is CASSPRGHSRSYNEQFF. CDR3 DNA: TGTGCCAGCAGTCCTAGGGGGCACTCCCGTTCCTACAATGAGCAGTTCTTC. The chain couples TRBV2 to TRBJ2-1; 7 nucleotides agree with TRBD1. The germline V gene encodes CDR1 SNHLY and CDR2 FYNNEI. The CDR3 covers 17 residues. Losses at the gene ends were 5 bases for V and 1 base for J; bases not matched to a gene: 11. The variable domain in full, completed from reference TRBV2 and TRBJ2-1, reads EPEVTQTPSHQVTQMGQEVILRCVPISNHLYFYWYRQILGQKVEFLVSFYNNEISEKSEIFDDQFSVERPDGSNFTLKIRSTKLEDSAMYFCASSPRGHSRSYNEQFFGPGTRLTVL.

This rearrangement joins TRBV4-2 to TRBJ1-4, with D maybe TRBD1 (5 bases). The CDR3 length is 15 residues. The V and J ends lost 1 base and 5 bases respectively, with 11 bases between them. In germline, CDR1 is LGHNA, CDR2 YNFKEQ. CDR3 in DNA: TGTGCCAGCAGCCAAGGGGGGGGGAAAAATGAAAAACTGTTTTTT. Translated: CASSQGGGKNEKLFF.

V usage is TRBV29-1 and J usage is TRBJ1-5; D is possibly TRBD1 (5 bases). Germline CDR1 is SQVTM and CDR2 is ANQGSEA. V shed 6 bases and J shed 0 bases, with 12 bases lying between them. The length of the CDR3 is 14 residues. The CDR3 region is CSVTDSYSNQPQHF. DNA of the CDR3: TGCAGCGTGACCGACAGCTATAGCAATCAGCCCCAGCATTTT.

Details on this clone: An end of the junction differs from the germline gene, which may be a read error. V and J are TRBV12-3 or TRBV12-4 and TRBJ2-7; D unresolved. The CDR3 contains 9 residues. CDR3 bases: TGTGCCAGCAGTTTTTACGGCTGGTTC. It codes for CASSFYGWF.

A few counts support this clone. The chain employs TRBV3-1 (or the pseudogene TRBV3-2) and TRBJ1-1; D gene ambiguous. Trimming cost V 1 base and J 2 bases, with 8 bases left between them. The germline gives CDR1 LGHDT, CDR2 YNNKEL (reference sequence). The CDR3 totals 14 residues. CDR3: CASSQAGLNTEAFF. DNA for the CDR3: TGTGCCAGCAGCCAAGCAGGTCTAAACACTGAAGCTTTCTTT.

The J gene is TRBJ2-5, the V gene TRBV7-9; D not resolved. Germline loops: CDR1 SEHNR, CDR2 FQNEAQ (reference sequence). The CDR3 extends over 15 amino acids. With 1 base removed from V and 0 bases from J, the gap between germline ends came to 9 bases. The CDR3 spells CASSLGPRYQETQYF. The DNA of the CDR3 is TGTGCCAGCAGCTTAGGGCCTAGATACCAAGAGACCCAGTACTTC.

The chain joins TRBV5-8 to TRBJ1-6; 9 bases match TRBD1. Trimming at V came to 5 bases and at J to 10 bases, leaving 10 bases not matched to a gene. The CDR3 has 15 residues. Germline-derived CDR1 and CDR2 are SGHTS and YDEGEE. The CDR3 spells CASRFRGQGLSPLHF. The DNA for the CDR3 is TGTGCCAGCAGATTCCGGGGACAGGGTTTGTCACCCCTCCACTTT. The whole variable domain, remainder taken from reference TRBV5-8 and TRBJ1-6, is EAGVTQSPTHLIKTRGQQATLRCSPISGHTSVYWYQQALGLGLQFLLWYDEGEERNRGNFPPRFSGRQFPNYSSELNVNALELEDSALYLCASRFRGQGLSPLHFGNGTRLTVT.

This chain uses TRBV2 with TRBJ2-5; unclear D gene. This CDR3 is 14 amino acids long. From germline, CDR1 is SNHLY and CDR2 FYNNEI. Trimming stripped 7 bases from V and 2 bases from J, with 14 bases between. The CDR3 nucleotides are TGTGCCAGCACAGTCGCACAGATGCAAGAGACCCAGTACTTC. Residues: CASTVAQMQETQYF.